Sequencing of this T cell receptor (beta chain) was carried out in a study of shared clonotypes between healthy human individuals. Some 92 million PBMCs per unsorted sample were used for genomic DNA. CDR1 and CDR2 (germline): KGHSH, LQKENI. The length of the CDR3 is 15 residues. Germline trimming cut 1 base from V and 4 bases from J; bases unmatched to any gene: 2. Spread over ten immunoSEQ deep assay plates, unsorted PBMC DNA underwent sequencing. Produced via immunoSEQ multiplex PCR; TCRdb's table is partial and in-frame only. This table has about half a million clones, 70% to 85% appearing once. The V call is TRBV18, the J call TRBJ2-3; TRBD1 matches 10 bases. Sample: PBMCs. This clonotype was obtained from a middle-aged woman in good health. Some clones in this sample may be carry-over from other donors' samples. CDR3 residues: CASSPQTGGADTQYF. DNA of the CDR3: TGTGCCAGCTCACCACAGACAGGGGGCGCAGATACGCAGTATTTT. The full variable domain, its missing parts supplied by reference TRBV18 and TRBJ2-3, is NAGVMQNPRHLVRRRGQEARLRCSPMKGHSHVYWYRQLPEEGLKFMVYLQKENIIDESGMPKERFSAEFPKEGPSILRIQQVVRGDSAAYFCASSPQTGGADTQYFGPGTRLTVL.